The 27 T cell receptor beta chains below were found in one sample sequenced in a study of blood T cell repertoires in COVID-19. Clones were read by immunoSEQ multiplex PCR, and TCRdb kept only the in-frame ones, dropping some. The profile shows about 70,000 clones, 70% to 80% of them singletons. The sequenced sample was peripheral blood. These TCRs come from a woman aged 70 to 79 with acute or convalescent COVID-19.

J is TRBJ1-4 and V is TRBV24-1; tentatively, D is TRBD1 (5 bases). V dropped 4 bases and J dropped 7 bases, with 18 bases sitting between them. The CDR3 spans 16 residues. CDR1 is KGHDR, CDR2 SFDVKD, per germline. The CDR3 nucleotides read TGTGCCACCAGTGACCGCTCGGGGGGAGTCGGTGAAAAACTGTTTTTT. Encoded protein: CATSDRSGGVGEKLFF.

The chain has TRBV5-4 and TRBJ2-3, with a tentative D call TRBD2 (5 bases). CDR1 and CDR2 (germline): SGHNT, YYREEE (reference sequence). The CDR3 covers 16 residues. Trimming took off 0 bases at V and 6 bases at J, with 17 bases between the two ends. The DNA for the CDR3 is TGTGCCAGCAGCTTGGGGGTGTCTGGGAGTCGTGATACGCAGTATTTT. Protein: CASSLGVSGSRDTQYF.

J is TRBJ1-1 and V is TRBV3-1 (or the pseudogene TRBV3-2); TRBD1 matches at 7 bases. V was pared by 0 bases and J by 5 bases, with 6 bases of the junction left unmatched. Germline lookup yields CDR1 LGHDT and CDR2 YNNKEL (reference sequence). The CDR3 has 15 amino acids. The CDR3 DNA follows: TGTGCCAGCAGCCAAGAGCTAAGGGGGCCGACTGAAGCTTTCTTT. Encoded protein: CASSQELRGPTEAFF.

This sequence joins TRBV7-2 and TRBJ1-2; the D gene is possibly TRBD1 (6 bases). The germline gives CDR1 SGHTA, CDR2 FQGNSA. Trimming left V 1 base short and J 7 bases short, with 13 bases between. The CDR3 spans 14 residues. This chain's CDR3 is CASSLVQGRGGYTF. The CDR3 DNA sequence: TGTGCCAGCAGCTTAGTGCAGGGGAGGGGTGGCTACACCTTC.

The chain joins TRBV6-5 to TRBJ1-3; D uncertain. V lost 5 bases, J lost 0 bases, and 8 bases lay in between. The CDR3 has 14 amino acids. Germline CDR1 reads MNHEY; CDR2 reads SVGAGI. The CDR3 DNA reads as TGTGCCAGCAGTCCAACTTACTCTGGAAACACCATATATTTT. Protein: CASSPTYSGNTIYF.

The gene calls are TRBV5-4 and TRBJ1-2, with D uncertain. The V and J ends lost 2 bases and 3 bases respectively, with 8 bases between them. The CDR3 is 13 amino acids. Germline V gene sequence: CDR1 SGHNT, CDR2 YYREEE (reference sequence). CDR3 region: CASSFLDDYGYTF. Written as DNA, the CDR3 is TGTGCCAGCAGCTTCCTAGACGACTATGGCTACACCTTC.

V gene TRBV28 combines with J gene TRBJ1-5, with 11 bases identical to TRBD1. After removal of 6 bases from V and 11 bases from J, the junction contained 15 bases not matched to a gene. CDR3 length: 16 residues. Germline CDR1 MDHEN, CDR2 SYDVKM. CDR3 residues: CASSWTGGFRISAQHF. The CDR3 nucleotides read TGTGCCAGCAGCTGGACAGGGGGCTTTCGGATTTCAGCCCAGCATTTT.

This chain connects TRBV19 to TRBJ1-1, with a possible D match to TRBD1 (6 bases). CDR3 size: 16 residues. V dropped 3 bases and J dropped 0 bases, with 14 bases sitting between them. In germline, CDR1 is LNHDA, CDR2 SQIVND (reference sequence). CDR3 sequence (DNA): TGTGCCAGTAGTATCCCCACAGGGTCTCTGAACACTGAAGCTTTCTTT. This translates into CASSIPTGSLNTEAFF.

In its sample, this clone was seen once. The CDR3 spells CASKSGRRSYEQYF. The CDR3 nucleotides read TGTGCCAGCAAGAGCGGGAGAAGGTCCTACGAGCAGTACTTC. This sequence joins TRBV28 and TRBJ2-7; 8 bases line up with TRBD2. The CDR3 extends over 14 amino acids. With 7 bases clipped from V and 1 base from J, the junction kept 6 bases outside the gene matches. Germline CDR1 MDHEN, CDR2 SYDVKM.

The CDR3 nucleotides are TGTGCCAGCAGCTGGAGAGGCGGGAGCTCCTACAATGAGCAGTTCTTC. Residues: CASSWRGGSSYNEQFF. The rearrangement links TRBV7-9 to TRBJ2-1, with 7 bases identical to TRBD2. J gave up 0 bases and V 4 bases, and 6 bases lay outside the gene matches. The germline CDR1 and CDR2 sequences are SEHNR and FQNEAQ (reference sequence). The CDR3 consists of 16 residues.

The chain combines TRBV9 with TRBJ1-2; D ambiguous. The CDR3 totals 16 residues. The germline V and J ends were trimmed by 5 bases and 8 bases, with 25 bases remaining between them. Germline CDR1 reads SGDLS; CDR2 reads YYNGEE. CDR3 residues: CASSGGGSESRKGYTF. CDR3 coding DNA: TGTGCCAGCAGTGGCGGAGGGAGTGAGAGTCGGAAGGGCTACACCTTC.

This clone was counted between two and nine times. This chain connects TRBV7-8 to TRBJ2-2, with 11 nucleotides matching TRBD2. Germline CDR1 reads SGHVS; CDR2 reads FQNEAQ. V was pared by 5 bases and J by 8 bases, with 7 bases of the junction left unmatched. The CDR3 spans 15 residues. CDR3: CASSLRLAGTGELFF. CDR3 in DNA: TGTGCCAGCAGCCTAAGACTAGCGGGAACGGGGGAGCTGTTTTTT.

This chain uses TRBV2 with TRBJ2-5; D ambiguous. This CDR3 contains 13 residues. Germline CDR1 is SNHLY and CDR2 is FYNNEI. V was pared by 2 bases and J by 1 base, with 5 bases between. The CDR3 nucleotides are TGTGCCAGCAGTGAACGTTCCCAAGAGACCCAGTACTTC. Its protein product is CASSERSQETQYF.

This chain uses TRBV5-4 with TRBJ2-1, with D maybe TRBD2 (7 bases). Trimming shortened V by 0 bases and J by 2 bases, and 9 bases separated the two germline ends. The V gene's germline CDR1 is SGHNT and CDR2 YYREEE (reference sequence). CDR3 length equals 15 residues. Here the CDR3 reads CASSLVGGPYNEQFF. The CDR3 region has the DNA TGTGCCAGCAGCTTGGTGGGGGGGCCCTACAATGAGCAGTTCTTC.

The rearrangement joins TRBV5-6 to TRBJ2-3; tentatively, D is TRBD2 (6 bases). This CDR3 comprises 19 residues. Trimming removed 0 bases at V and 0 bases at J, with 20 bases between. Germline assignment: CDR1 SGHDT and CDR2 YYEEEE. CDR3 nucleotides: TGTGCCAGCAGCTTGGCGGGCAGGACCGGGAGTATTAGCACAGATACGCAGTATTTT. This gives the protein CASSLAGRTGSISTDTQYF.

V and J are TRBV28 and TRBJ2-3; TRBD2 might be the D (6 bases). The germline V and J ends were trimmed by 10 bases and 3 bases, with 20 bases remaining between them. Germline loops: CDR1 MDHEN, CDR2 SYDVKM. CDR3 size: 15 residues. The CDR3 loop is CATRGAGRGTDTQYF. Written as DNA, the CDR3 is TGTGCCACCCGTGGGGCGGGGCGGGGAACAGATACGCAGTATTTT. Supplemented by reference TRBV28 and TRBJ2-3, the full variable domain reads DVKVTQSSRYLVKRTGEKVFLECVQDMDHENMFWYRQDPGLGLRLIYFSYDVKMKEKGDIPEGYSVSREKKERFSLILESASTNQTSMYLCATRGAGRGTDTQYFGPGTRLTVL.

This clone has only a few counts. The chain has TRBV3-1 (or the pseudogene TRBV3-2) and TRBJ2-7, with D perhaps TRBD2 (6 bases). Germline CDR1 and CDR2: LGHDT and YNNKEL (reference sequence). This CDR3 region has 14 residues. Deletions cut 3 bases from V and 0 bases from J, with 9 bases between. CDR3 in DNA: TGTGCCAGCAGCCAGGCGGGGAACTCCTACGAGCAGTACTTC. This encodes CASSQAGNSYEQYF.

The gene calls are TRBV2 and TRBJ1-5; the match to TRBD1 covers 7 bases. Per germline, CDR1 SNHLY and CDR2 FYNNEI. The length of the CDR3 is 16 residues. Trimming removed 8 bases from V and 0 bases from J; junction bases left unmatched: 10. The CDR3 nucleotides are TGTGCCAGCGACAGGGACCGCTTGAATAGCAATCAGCCCCAGCATTTT. It codes for CASDRDRLNSNQPQHF.

This clone was seen more than once but under ten times. J is TRBJ2-7 and V is TRBV12-5; D gene ambiguous. CDR1 is LGHNT and CDR2 is FRNRAP in the germline V gene. The CDR3 consists of 14 residues. V was shortened by 4 bases and J by 1 base, with 11 bases between the two germline ends. CDR3 residues: CASGYETPSYEQYF. DNA for the CDR3: TGTGCTAGTGGTTACGAGACACCTTCCTACGAGCAGTACTTC.

This chain links TRBV6-1 with TRBJ2-1; D possibly corresponds to TRBD2 (5 bases). CDR1 is MNHNS, CDR2 SASEGT, per germline. Trimming removed 7 bases at V and 4 bases at J, with 11 bases between. CDR3 length equals 13 residues. In nucleotides, the CDR3 is TGTGCCAGCACGGTGGGAGATTACAATGAGCAGTTCTTC. Protein sequence: CASTVGDYNEQFF.

The chain is built from TRBV15 and TRBJ1-2; the D is unclear. Per the germline V gene, CDR1 is LNHNV and CDR2 is YYDKDF (reference sequence). The ends were cut back, 2 bases at V and 4 bases at J, with 11 bases in the middle. This CDR3 is 14 amino acids long. The CDR3 coding sequence is TGTGCCACCAGCAGAACCCTAAGAGGCTATGGCTACACCTTC. Its translation is CATSRTLRGYGYTF.

V gene TRBV5-5 combines with J gene TRBJ1-2, with TRBD1 identical over 7 bases. V shed 4 bases, J shed 0 bases, and the junction held 3 bases outside the gene matches. Germline CDR1 reads SGHKS; CDR2 reads YYEKEE (reference sequence). The CDR3 sequence is 14 residues long. CDR3 sequence: CASSRDSTNYGYTF. Written as DNA, the CDR3 is TGTGCCAGCAGCCGGGACAGCACTAACTATGGCTACACCTTC. The full variable domain, completed using reference TRBV5-5 and TRBJ1-2, is DAGVTQSPTHLIKTRGQQVTLRCSPISGHKSVSWYQQVLGQGPQFIFQYYEKEERGRGNFPDRFSARQFPNYSSELNVNALLLGDSALYLCASSRDSTNYGYTFGSGTRLTVV.

CDR3 nucleotides: TGTGCCAGCAGTTTGGGCCCTGGAAACACCATATATTTT. This gives the protein CASSLGPGNTIYF. The chain joins TRBV28 to TRBJ1-3; D is undetermined. The CDR3 extends over 13 amino acids. CDR1 and CDR2 (germline): MDHEN, SYDVKM. Trimming cost V 3 bases and J 2 bases, with 5 bases left between them.

The chain combines TRBV28 with TRBJ1-1, with TRBD1 matching 8 bases. J lost 4 bases, V lost 1 base, and 5 bases had no gene match. Germline-derived CDR1 and CDR2 are MDHEN and SYDVKM. CDR3 length equals 15 residues. CDR3 region: CASSLSGGARTEAFF. CDR3 bases: TGTGCCAGCAGTTTATCAGGGGGCGCCCGCACTGAAGCTTTCTTT.

This chain connects TRBV11-2 to TRBJ1-6; 7 bases match TRBD1. Germline V lookup: CDR1 SGHAT, CDR2 FQNNGV. Trimming cost V 5 bases and J 6 bases; bases outside gene matches: 7. The CDR3 extends over 15 amino acids. The CDR3 DNA reads TGTGCCAGCAGCCCATCGACAGGGCTTAATTCACCCCTCCACTTT. As protein: CASSPSTGLNSPLHF.

In this sample, this clone turned up a few times. The V call is TRBV5-1, the J call TRBJ1-6; D is unresolved. The CDR3 length is 14 residues. Trimming shortened V by 0 bases and J by 10 bases, and 11 bases separated the two germline ends. Germline V gives CDR1 SGHRS, CDR2 YFSETQ. The CDR3 here is CASSLGGHSSPLHF. The CDR3 DNA sequence: TGCGCCAGCAGCTTGGGTGGTCACAGCTCACCCCTCCACTTT. The variable domain in full, with the rest retrieved from reference TRBV5-1 and TRBJ1-6, is KAGVTQTPRYLIKTRGQQVTLSCSPISGHRSVSWYQQTPGQGLQFLFEYFSETQRNKGNFPGRFSGRQFSNSRSEMNVSTLELGDSALYLCASSLGGHSSPLHFGNGTRLTVT.

The rearrangement joins TRBV6-1 to TRBJ1-4; 8 nucleotides align to TRBD1. With V trimmed by 3 bases and J by 4 bases, 10 bases remained unmatched. The germline gives CDR1 MNHNS, CDR2 SASEGT. CDR3 length equals 17 residues. The chain's CDR3 is CASSDKSRGHGNEKLFF. The DNA for the CDR3 is TGTGCCAGCAGTGACAAATCCAGGGGGCATGGTAATGAAAAACTGTTTTTT.